Listed here are 6 T cell receptor beta chains from one sample, sequenced in a study of T cell responses to AZD1222 COVID-19 vaccine. Libraries were prepared by immunoSEQ multiplex PCR; TCRdb keeps only in-frame clonotypes and omits some of them. The repertoire includes about 150,000 clones, about 91% of them detected once, and about 1.9% sits in the top ten. Here the sequenced sample was peripheral blood, taken on day 0 of AZD1222 vaccination. The source is an adult in good health.

V gene TRBV29-1 combines with J gene TRBJ1-2, with TRBD1 matching 10 bases. The V gene's germline CDR1 is SQVTM and CDR2 ANQGSEA. With 6 bases clipped from V and 9 bases from J, the junction kept 4 bases outside the gene matches. CDR3 size: 11 residues. CDR3 bases: TGCAGCGTCCAGGGACAGGGGAGCTACACCTTC. This encodes CSVQGQGSYTF. Supplemented by reference TRBV29-1 and TRBJ1-2, the full variable domain reads SAVISQKPSRDICQRGTSLTIQCQVDSQVTMMFWYRQQPGQSLTLIATANQGSEATYESGFVIDKFPISRPNLTFSTLTVSNMSPEDSSIYLCSVQGQGSYTFGSGTRLTVV.

V usage is TRBV9 and J usage is TRBJ2-3; 8 bases are shared with TRBD1. The V and J ends lost 0 bases and 3 bases, in that order; junction bases with no gene match: 0. Germline CDR1 is SGDLS and CDR2 is YYNGEE. The CDR3 consists of 14 residues. CDR3 sequence reads: CASSVGQGTDTQYF. CDR3 nucleotide sequence: TGTGCCAGCAGCGTAGGACAGGGGACAGATACGCAGTATTTT.

As concerns this clone: The sample has other DNA sequences that encode this CDR3 too. The chain recombines TRBV28 with TRBJ1-5, with D possibly TRBD1 on 5 matching bases. Deletions cut 6 bases from V and 0 bases from J, with 6 bases between. Per germline, CDR1 MDHEN and CDR2 SYDVKM. The CDR3 is 13 amino acids. Written as DNA, the CDR3 is TGTGCCAGCAGCAGGGATAGCAATCAGCCCCAGCATTTT. Translating it yields CASSRDSNQPQHF.

This sequence joins TRBV11-3 and TRBJ2-3; D gene ambiguous. The germline V and J ends were trimmed by 5 bases and 0 bases, with 9 bases remaining between them. Germline-derived CDR1 and CDR2 are SGHNT and YENEEA. CDR3 length equals 14 residues. This CDR3 is CASSPSTSTDTQYF. The CDR3, as DNA: TGTGCCAGCAGCCCCTCGACCAGCACAGATACGCAGTATTTT.

The V gene is TRBV5-4, the J gene TRBJ1-1; D might be TRBD1 (5 bases). Germline V CDR1 and CDR2: SGHNT, YYREEE (reference sequence). The CDR3 has 12 amino acids. V was clipped by 3 bases and J by 5 bases, with 8 bases between them. CDR3 amino acids: CASSSQVTEAFF. As DNA, the CDR3 is TGTGCCAGCAGCTCACAGGTAACTGAAGCTTTCTTT.

The chain joins TRBV28 to TRBJ2-7, with a possible D match to TRBD2 (7 bases). Germline V gene data show CDR1 as MDHEN and CDR2 as SYDVKM. Trimming pared 3 bases from V and 3 bases from J, leaving 9 bases between. This CDR3 contains 13 residues. CDR3 in amino acids: CASSFGGLYEQYF. CDR3 DNA: TGTGCCAGCAGTTTCGGGGGGCTCTACGAGCAGTACTTC. The full variable domain, its missing parts supplied by reference TRBV28 and TRBJ2-7, is DVKVTQSSRYLVKRTGEKVFLECVQDMDHENMFWYRQDPGLGLRLIYFSYDVKMKEKGDIPEGYSVSREKKERFSLILESASTNQTSMYLCASSFGGLYEQYFGPGTRLTVT.